The rows below give T cell receptor beta chains drawn from one sample of a study of cytomegalovirus exposure and HLA in healthy donors. The protocol was immunoSEQ multiplex PCR, while the TCRdb copy is restricted to in-frame clones and leaves out a portion. This sample has roughly 200,000 clones, with about nine tenths found just once. Input material: PBMCs. The receptors originated from a man aged 30 to 39 in good health and CMV-seropositive. Each CDR3 is given with its conserved first and last residue. Each record gives: J gene, V gene, CDR3 length, clone size, D gene, CDR3 protein, CDR3 DNA. A D gene is named only where the DNA matches it firmly. Clone size, where shown, is once, few, many, or a class for clones that have expanded.

TRBJ2-4 | TRBV2 | 13 | . | . | CASSEPSKNIQYF | TGTGCCAGCAGTGAGCCTAGTAAAAACATTCAGTACTTC
TRBJ2-7 | TRBV6-5 | 13 | . | . | CASSYSRGYEQYF | TGTGCCAGCAGTTACAGTCGGGGCTACGAGCAGTACTTC
TRBJ2-7 | TRBV6-5 | 15 | . | . | CASSRLSVKSYEQYF | TGTGCCAGCAGCCGGCTTAGCGTCAAGTCCTACGAGCAGTACTTC
TRBJ2-7 | TRBV7-9 | 13 | . | TRBD1 | CASSLDRGYEQYF | TGTGCCAGCAGCTTAGACAGGGGATACGAGCAGTACTTC
TRBJ2-1 | TRBV5-1 | 18 | . | TRBD2 | CASSLWTSREGIYNEQFF | TGCGCCAGCAGCTTATGGACTAGCCGGGAGGGGATCTACAATGAGCAGTTCTTC
TRBJ2-3 | TRBV7-3 | 14 | . | . | CASSSTGSPDTQYF | TGTGCCAGCAGCTCAACAGGATCCCCAGATACGCAGTATTTT
TRBJ2-7 | TRBV5-6 | 15 | . | TRBD1 | CASSGPGQPPYEQYF | TGTGCCAGCAGCGGACCGGGACAGCCCCCCTACGAGCAGTACTTC
TRBJ2-1 | TRBV28 | 11 | . | . | CASSPGNEQFF | TGTGCCAGCAGCCCAGGGAATGAGCAGTTCTTC
TRBJ2-5 | TRBV12-5 | 13 | . | . | CASGPNRQETQYF | TGTGCTAGTGGTCCCAATAGACAAGAGACCCAGTACTTC
TRBJ2-3 | TRBV5-1 | 15 | . | . | CASSLENSLADTQYF | TGCGCCAGCAGCTTGGAGAACAGCTTAGCAGATACGCAGTATTTT
TRBJ1-1 | TRBV27 | 13 | . | . | CASTYSPGTEAFF | TGTGCCAGCACATACTCCCCCGGGACTGAAGCTTTCTTT
TRBJ1-1 | TRBV15 | 13 | . | TRBD1 | CATSSPGGIEAFF | TGTGCCACCAGCAGTCCAGGGGGAATTGAAGCTTTCTTT
TRBJ2-7 | TRBV5-1 | 14 | . | . | CASSPLGTSYEQYF | TGCGCCAGCAGCCCCCTTGGGACTTCCTACGAGCAGTACTTC
TRBJ2-1 | TRBV5-4 | 13 | once | TRBD2 | CASGLATYNEQFF | TGTGCCAGCGGACTAGCGACATACAATGAGCAGTTCTTC
TRBJ2-4 | TRBV5-1 | 16 | . | TRBD2 | CASSLAGGVAKNIQYF | TGCGCCAGCAGCTTGGCCGGGGGGGTAGCCAAAAACATTCAGTACTTC
TRBJ2-1 | TRBV6-6 | 16 | . | . | CASSYSGSASYNEQFF | TGTGCCAGCAGTTACTCGGGTAGCGCCTCCTACAATGAGCAGTTCTTC
TRBJ2-7 | TRBV11-2 | 14 | . | . | CASSPPPLLGEQYF | TGTGCCAGCAGCCCGCCTCCGCTTTTGGGGGAGCAGTACTTC
TRBJ2-5 | TRBV5-1 | 14 | . | TRBD1 | CASSTPGQGAAQYF | TGCGCCAGCAGCACGCCGGGACAGGGGGCGGCCCAGTACTTC
TRBJ1-2 | TRBV28 | 16 | . | . | CASTTPGVRANYGYTF | TGTGCCAGCACCACCCCGGGAGTGCGAGCTAACTATGGCTACACCTTC
TRBJ1-1 | TRBV27 | 14 | . | TRBD1 | CASSLGTGVTEAFF | TGTGCCAGCAGCCTCGGGACAGGGGTAACTGAAGCTTTCTTT
TRBJ2-2 | TRBV4-2 | 16 | . | TRBD2 | CASSHPLGLEAGELFF | TGTGCCAGCAGCCACCCTCTGGGACTAGAGGCCGGGGAGCTGTTTTTT
TRBJ1-2 | TRBV2 | 12 | few | . | CASSDSVSGYTF | TGTGCCAGCAGTGACAGTGTCAGTGGCTACACCTTC
TRBJ2-3 | TRBV5-6 | 16 | . | . | CASSQTPLGSTDTQYF | TGTGCCAGCAGCCAGACCCCCCTGGGTAGCACAGATACGCAGTATTTT
TRBJ2-5 | TRBV7-3 | 16 | . | . | CASSLTPRTARGTQYF | TGTGCCAGCAGCTTAACCCCACGGACAGCCCGGGGGACCCAGTACTTC
TRBJ2-7 | TRBV6-5 | 12 | once | . | CASRGLVDEQYF | TGTGCCAGCCGCGGGCTAGTCGACGAGCAGTACTTC
TRBJ2-7 | TRBV4-1 | 13 | . | TRBD1 | CASSQNRGYEQYF | TGCGCCAGCAGCCAAAACAGGGGCTACGAGCAGTACTTC
TRBJ2-1 | TRBV6-1 | 13 | . | . | CASRPGVYNEQFF | TGTGCCAGCAGGCCGGGCGTGTACAATGAGCAGTTCTTC
TRBJ2-2 | TRBV5-8 | 18 | few | . | CASSGHPKRGAVTGELFF | TGTGCCAGCAGCGGCCACCCGAAAAGGGGGGCGGTCACCGGGGAGCTGTTTTTT
TRBJ2-1 | TRBV7-9 | 18 | few | TRBD2 | CASSPRTSGGSSYNEQFF | TGTGCCAGCAGCCCCCGGACTAGCGGGGGGAGCTCCTACAATGAGCAGTTCTTC
TRBJ2-5 | TRBV19 | 11 | . | . | CASSIEETQYF | TGTGCCAGTAGTATAGAAGAGACCCAGTACTTC
TRBJ1-4 | TRBV9 | 14 | . | . | CASSVGQVDEKLFF | TGTGCCAGCAGCGTAGGACAGGTCGATGAAAAACTGTTTTTT
TRBJ2-3 | TRBV30 | 12 | . | . | CAGSRGVDTQYF | TGTGCCGGGAGTAGAGGTGTAGATACGCAGTATTTT
TRBJ2-3 | TRBV27 | 18 | . | . | CASSPRVASAEGGDTQYF | TGTGCCAGCAGTCCCCGGGTTGCCTCCGCCGAGGGGGGAGATACGCAGTATTTT
TRBJ2-2 | TRBV7-8 | 14 | . | . | CASSLRRDTGELFF | TGTGCCAGCAGCTTACGCAGGGACACCGGGGAGCTGTTTTTT
TRBJ2-7 | TRBV28 | 14 | . | . | CASSFIVRDYEQYF | TGTGCCAGCAGTTTTATAGTGAGGGACTACGAGCAGTACTTC
TRBJ2-3 | TRBV27 | 13 | . | . | CASSSHGTDTQYF | TGTGCCAGCAGTTCGCACGGAACAGATACGCAGTATTTT
TRBJ2-5 | TRBV6-6 | 16 | . | . | CASSYWASVGEETQYF | TGTGCCAGCAGTTACTGGGCTAGCGTCGGGGAGGAGACCCAGTACTTC
TRBJ2-1 | TRBV19 | 16 | . | TRBD2 | CASSMGLAGTYNEQFF | TGTGCCAGTAGCATGGGACTAGCGGGTACCTACAATGAGCAGTTCTTC
TRBJ2-1 | TRBV5-1 | 13 | . | . | CASSLGLANEQFF | TGCGCCAGCAGCTTGGGGTTAGCCAATGAGCAGTTCTTC
TRBJ2-7 | TRBV4-3 | 14 | . | . | CASSQGRWAYEQYF | TGCGCCAGCAGCCAGGGCAGGTGGGCCTACGAGCAGTACTTC
TRBJ1-2 | TRBV7-2 | 15 | . | . | CASSSDRLPRSGYTF | TGTGCCAGCAGCTCCGACCGGCTACCACGAAGTGGCTACACCTTC
TRBJ2-7 | TRBV11-2 | 12 | . | . | CASSSNSYEQYF | TGTGCCAGCAGCTCCAACAGCTACGAGCAGTACTTC
TRBJ2-5 | TRBV19 | 17 | . | . | CASSISLGQPRGETQYF | TGTGCCAGTAGTATAAGTCTCGGACAGCCCCGAGGGGAGACCCAGTACTTC